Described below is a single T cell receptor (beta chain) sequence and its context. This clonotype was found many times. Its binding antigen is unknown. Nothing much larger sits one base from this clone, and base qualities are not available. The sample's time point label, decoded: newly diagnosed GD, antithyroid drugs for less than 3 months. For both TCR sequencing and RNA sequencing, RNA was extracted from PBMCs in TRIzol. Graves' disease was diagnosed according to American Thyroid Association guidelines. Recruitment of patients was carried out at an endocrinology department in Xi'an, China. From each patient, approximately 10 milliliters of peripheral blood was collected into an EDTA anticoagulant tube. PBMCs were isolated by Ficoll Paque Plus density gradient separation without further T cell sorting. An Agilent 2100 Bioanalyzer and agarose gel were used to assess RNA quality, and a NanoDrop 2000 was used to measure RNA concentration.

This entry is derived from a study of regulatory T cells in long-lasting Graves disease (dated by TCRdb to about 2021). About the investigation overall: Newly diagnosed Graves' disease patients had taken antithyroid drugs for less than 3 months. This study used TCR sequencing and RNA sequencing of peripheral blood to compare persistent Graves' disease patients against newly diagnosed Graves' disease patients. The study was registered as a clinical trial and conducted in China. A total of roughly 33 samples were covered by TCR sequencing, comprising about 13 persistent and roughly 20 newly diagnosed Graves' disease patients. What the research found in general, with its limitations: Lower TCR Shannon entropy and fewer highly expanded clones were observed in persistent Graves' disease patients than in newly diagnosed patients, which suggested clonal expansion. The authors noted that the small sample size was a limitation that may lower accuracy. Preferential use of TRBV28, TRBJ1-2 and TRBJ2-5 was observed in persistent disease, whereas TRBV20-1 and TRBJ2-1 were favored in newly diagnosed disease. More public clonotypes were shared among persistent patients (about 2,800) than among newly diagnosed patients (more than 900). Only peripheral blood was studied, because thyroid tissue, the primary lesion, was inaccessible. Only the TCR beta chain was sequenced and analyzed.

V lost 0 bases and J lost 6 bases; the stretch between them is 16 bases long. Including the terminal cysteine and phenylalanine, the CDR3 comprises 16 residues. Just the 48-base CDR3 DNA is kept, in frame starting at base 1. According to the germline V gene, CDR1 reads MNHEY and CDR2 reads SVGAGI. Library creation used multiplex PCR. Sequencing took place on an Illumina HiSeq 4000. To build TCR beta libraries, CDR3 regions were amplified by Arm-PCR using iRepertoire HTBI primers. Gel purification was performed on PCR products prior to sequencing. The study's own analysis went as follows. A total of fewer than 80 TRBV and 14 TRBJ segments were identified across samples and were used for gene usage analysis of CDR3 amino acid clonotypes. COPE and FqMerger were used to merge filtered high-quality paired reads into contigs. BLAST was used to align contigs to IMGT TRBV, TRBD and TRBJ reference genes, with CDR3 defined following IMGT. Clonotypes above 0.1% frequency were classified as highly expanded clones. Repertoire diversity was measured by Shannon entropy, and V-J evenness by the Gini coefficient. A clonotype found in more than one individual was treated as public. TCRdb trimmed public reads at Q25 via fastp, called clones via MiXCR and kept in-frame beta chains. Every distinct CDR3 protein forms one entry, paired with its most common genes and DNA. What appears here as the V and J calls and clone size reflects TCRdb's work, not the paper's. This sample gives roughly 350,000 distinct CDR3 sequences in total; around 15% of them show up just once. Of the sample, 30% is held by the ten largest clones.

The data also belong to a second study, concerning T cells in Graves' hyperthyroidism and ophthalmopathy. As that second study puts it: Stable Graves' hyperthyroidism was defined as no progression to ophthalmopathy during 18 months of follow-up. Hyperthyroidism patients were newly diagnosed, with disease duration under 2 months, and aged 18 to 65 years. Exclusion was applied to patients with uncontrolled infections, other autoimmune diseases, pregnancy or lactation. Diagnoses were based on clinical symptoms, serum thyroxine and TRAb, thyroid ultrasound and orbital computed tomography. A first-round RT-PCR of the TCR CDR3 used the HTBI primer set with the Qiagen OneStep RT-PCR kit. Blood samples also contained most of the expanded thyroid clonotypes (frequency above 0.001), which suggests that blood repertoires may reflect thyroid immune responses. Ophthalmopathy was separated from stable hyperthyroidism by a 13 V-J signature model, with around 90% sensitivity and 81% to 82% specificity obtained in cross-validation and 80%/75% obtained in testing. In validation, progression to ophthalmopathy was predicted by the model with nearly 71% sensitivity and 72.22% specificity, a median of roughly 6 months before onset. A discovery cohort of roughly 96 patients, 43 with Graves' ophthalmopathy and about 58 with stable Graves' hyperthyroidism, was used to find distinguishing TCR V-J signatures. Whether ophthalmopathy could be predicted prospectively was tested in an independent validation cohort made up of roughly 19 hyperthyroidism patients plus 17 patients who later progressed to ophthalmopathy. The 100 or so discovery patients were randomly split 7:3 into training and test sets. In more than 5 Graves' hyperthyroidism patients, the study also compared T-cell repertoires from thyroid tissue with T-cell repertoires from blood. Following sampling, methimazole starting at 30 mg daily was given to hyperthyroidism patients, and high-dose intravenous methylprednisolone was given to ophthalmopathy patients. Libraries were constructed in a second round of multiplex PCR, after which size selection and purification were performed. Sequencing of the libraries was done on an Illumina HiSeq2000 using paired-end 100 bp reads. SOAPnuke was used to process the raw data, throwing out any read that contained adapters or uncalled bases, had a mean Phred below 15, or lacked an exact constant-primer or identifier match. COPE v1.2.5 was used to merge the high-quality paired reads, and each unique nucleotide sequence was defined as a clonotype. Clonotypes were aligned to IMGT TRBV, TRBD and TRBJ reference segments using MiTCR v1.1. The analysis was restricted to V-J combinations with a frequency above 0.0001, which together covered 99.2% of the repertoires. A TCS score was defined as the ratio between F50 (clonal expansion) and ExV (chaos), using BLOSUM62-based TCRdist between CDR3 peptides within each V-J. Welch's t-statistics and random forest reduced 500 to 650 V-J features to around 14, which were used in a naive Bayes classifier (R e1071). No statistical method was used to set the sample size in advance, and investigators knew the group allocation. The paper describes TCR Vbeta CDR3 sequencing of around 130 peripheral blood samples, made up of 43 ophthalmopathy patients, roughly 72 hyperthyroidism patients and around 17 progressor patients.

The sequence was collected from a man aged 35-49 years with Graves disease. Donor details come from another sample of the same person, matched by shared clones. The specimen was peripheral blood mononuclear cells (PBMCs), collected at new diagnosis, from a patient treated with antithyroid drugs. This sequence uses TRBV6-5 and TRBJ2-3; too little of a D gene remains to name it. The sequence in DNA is TGTGCCAGCAGTTACTCGGGCGTCCTCGTAAAGGATACGCAGTATTTT. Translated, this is CASSYSGVLVKDTQYF.